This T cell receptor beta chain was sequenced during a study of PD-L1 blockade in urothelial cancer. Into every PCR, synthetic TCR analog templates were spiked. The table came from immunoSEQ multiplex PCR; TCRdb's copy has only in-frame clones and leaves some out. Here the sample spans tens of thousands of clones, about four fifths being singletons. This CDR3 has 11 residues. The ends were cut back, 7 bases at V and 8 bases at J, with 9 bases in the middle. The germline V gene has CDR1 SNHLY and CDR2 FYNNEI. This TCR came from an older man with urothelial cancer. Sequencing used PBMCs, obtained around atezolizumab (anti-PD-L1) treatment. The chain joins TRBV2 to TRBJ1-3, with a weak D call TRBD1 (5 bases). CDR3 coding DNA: TGTGCCAGCACGGCGGGGGACACCATATATTTT. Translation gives CASTAGDTIYF.